The subject of this entry is one T cell receptor beta chain. The sample is drawn from a study of technical replicates of blood from a few donors. Generated by immunoSEQ multiplex PCR, the TCRdb table keeps only in-frame clones and is missing some. Of about 78,000 clones in the sample, approximately 95% are singletons; the top ten hold 0.25% to 0.3%. V gave up 0 bases and J gave up 4 bases, with 10 bases separating them. CDR1 SGHDT and CDR2 YYEEEE come from the germline V gene. The CDR3 length is 15 residues. Material: T cells isolated from PBMCs. This chain uses TRBV5-6 with TRBJ2-2, with TRBD1 as a possible D gene (5 bases). The sequence was obtained from a human donor in good health. CDR3 sequence reads: CASSLVQGPTGELFF. The CDR3 DNA follows: TGTGCCAGCAGCTTGGTCCAGGGCCCCACCGGGGAGCTGTTTTTT. The variable domain in full, with the rest retrieved from reference TRBV5-6 and TRBJ2-2, is DAGVTQSPTHLIKTRGQQVTLRCSPKSGHDTVSWYQQALGQGPQFIFQYYEEEERQRGNFPDRFSGHQFPNYSSELNVNALLLGDSALYLCASSLVQGPTGELFFGEGSRLTVL.